Sequencing of this T cell receptor beta chain was carried out in a study of blood T cell repertoires in COVID-19. The overall study: COVID-19 samples collected from the United States, Italy and Spain covered acute and convalescent phases. Sample material is recorded as cDNA or gDNA derived from T cells, B-cell-depleted T cells, or PBMCs.

V lost 1 base to trimming and J lost 6 bases; unmatched junction nucleotides: 11. Germline CDR1 is LGHDT and CDR2 is YNNKEL (reference sequence). This CDR3 comprises 17 residues. Sequenced by immunoSEQ multiplex PCR; TCRdb stores in-frame clones only, minus some. The sample includes 250,000 to 300,000 clones, approximately 86% of them seen just once. Sequencing was performed on peripheral blood. The source of this sequence is a woman in her seventies with COVID-19, enrolled during active disease. The V gene is TRBV3-1 (or the pseudogene TRBV3-2), the J gene TRBJ2-7, with 11 nucleotides matching TRBD2. The CDR3 region is CASSQGVALAGGFEQYF. The CDR3 bases are TGTGCCAGCAGCCAAGGCGTGGCGCTAGCGGGGGGTTTCGAGCAGTACTTC.